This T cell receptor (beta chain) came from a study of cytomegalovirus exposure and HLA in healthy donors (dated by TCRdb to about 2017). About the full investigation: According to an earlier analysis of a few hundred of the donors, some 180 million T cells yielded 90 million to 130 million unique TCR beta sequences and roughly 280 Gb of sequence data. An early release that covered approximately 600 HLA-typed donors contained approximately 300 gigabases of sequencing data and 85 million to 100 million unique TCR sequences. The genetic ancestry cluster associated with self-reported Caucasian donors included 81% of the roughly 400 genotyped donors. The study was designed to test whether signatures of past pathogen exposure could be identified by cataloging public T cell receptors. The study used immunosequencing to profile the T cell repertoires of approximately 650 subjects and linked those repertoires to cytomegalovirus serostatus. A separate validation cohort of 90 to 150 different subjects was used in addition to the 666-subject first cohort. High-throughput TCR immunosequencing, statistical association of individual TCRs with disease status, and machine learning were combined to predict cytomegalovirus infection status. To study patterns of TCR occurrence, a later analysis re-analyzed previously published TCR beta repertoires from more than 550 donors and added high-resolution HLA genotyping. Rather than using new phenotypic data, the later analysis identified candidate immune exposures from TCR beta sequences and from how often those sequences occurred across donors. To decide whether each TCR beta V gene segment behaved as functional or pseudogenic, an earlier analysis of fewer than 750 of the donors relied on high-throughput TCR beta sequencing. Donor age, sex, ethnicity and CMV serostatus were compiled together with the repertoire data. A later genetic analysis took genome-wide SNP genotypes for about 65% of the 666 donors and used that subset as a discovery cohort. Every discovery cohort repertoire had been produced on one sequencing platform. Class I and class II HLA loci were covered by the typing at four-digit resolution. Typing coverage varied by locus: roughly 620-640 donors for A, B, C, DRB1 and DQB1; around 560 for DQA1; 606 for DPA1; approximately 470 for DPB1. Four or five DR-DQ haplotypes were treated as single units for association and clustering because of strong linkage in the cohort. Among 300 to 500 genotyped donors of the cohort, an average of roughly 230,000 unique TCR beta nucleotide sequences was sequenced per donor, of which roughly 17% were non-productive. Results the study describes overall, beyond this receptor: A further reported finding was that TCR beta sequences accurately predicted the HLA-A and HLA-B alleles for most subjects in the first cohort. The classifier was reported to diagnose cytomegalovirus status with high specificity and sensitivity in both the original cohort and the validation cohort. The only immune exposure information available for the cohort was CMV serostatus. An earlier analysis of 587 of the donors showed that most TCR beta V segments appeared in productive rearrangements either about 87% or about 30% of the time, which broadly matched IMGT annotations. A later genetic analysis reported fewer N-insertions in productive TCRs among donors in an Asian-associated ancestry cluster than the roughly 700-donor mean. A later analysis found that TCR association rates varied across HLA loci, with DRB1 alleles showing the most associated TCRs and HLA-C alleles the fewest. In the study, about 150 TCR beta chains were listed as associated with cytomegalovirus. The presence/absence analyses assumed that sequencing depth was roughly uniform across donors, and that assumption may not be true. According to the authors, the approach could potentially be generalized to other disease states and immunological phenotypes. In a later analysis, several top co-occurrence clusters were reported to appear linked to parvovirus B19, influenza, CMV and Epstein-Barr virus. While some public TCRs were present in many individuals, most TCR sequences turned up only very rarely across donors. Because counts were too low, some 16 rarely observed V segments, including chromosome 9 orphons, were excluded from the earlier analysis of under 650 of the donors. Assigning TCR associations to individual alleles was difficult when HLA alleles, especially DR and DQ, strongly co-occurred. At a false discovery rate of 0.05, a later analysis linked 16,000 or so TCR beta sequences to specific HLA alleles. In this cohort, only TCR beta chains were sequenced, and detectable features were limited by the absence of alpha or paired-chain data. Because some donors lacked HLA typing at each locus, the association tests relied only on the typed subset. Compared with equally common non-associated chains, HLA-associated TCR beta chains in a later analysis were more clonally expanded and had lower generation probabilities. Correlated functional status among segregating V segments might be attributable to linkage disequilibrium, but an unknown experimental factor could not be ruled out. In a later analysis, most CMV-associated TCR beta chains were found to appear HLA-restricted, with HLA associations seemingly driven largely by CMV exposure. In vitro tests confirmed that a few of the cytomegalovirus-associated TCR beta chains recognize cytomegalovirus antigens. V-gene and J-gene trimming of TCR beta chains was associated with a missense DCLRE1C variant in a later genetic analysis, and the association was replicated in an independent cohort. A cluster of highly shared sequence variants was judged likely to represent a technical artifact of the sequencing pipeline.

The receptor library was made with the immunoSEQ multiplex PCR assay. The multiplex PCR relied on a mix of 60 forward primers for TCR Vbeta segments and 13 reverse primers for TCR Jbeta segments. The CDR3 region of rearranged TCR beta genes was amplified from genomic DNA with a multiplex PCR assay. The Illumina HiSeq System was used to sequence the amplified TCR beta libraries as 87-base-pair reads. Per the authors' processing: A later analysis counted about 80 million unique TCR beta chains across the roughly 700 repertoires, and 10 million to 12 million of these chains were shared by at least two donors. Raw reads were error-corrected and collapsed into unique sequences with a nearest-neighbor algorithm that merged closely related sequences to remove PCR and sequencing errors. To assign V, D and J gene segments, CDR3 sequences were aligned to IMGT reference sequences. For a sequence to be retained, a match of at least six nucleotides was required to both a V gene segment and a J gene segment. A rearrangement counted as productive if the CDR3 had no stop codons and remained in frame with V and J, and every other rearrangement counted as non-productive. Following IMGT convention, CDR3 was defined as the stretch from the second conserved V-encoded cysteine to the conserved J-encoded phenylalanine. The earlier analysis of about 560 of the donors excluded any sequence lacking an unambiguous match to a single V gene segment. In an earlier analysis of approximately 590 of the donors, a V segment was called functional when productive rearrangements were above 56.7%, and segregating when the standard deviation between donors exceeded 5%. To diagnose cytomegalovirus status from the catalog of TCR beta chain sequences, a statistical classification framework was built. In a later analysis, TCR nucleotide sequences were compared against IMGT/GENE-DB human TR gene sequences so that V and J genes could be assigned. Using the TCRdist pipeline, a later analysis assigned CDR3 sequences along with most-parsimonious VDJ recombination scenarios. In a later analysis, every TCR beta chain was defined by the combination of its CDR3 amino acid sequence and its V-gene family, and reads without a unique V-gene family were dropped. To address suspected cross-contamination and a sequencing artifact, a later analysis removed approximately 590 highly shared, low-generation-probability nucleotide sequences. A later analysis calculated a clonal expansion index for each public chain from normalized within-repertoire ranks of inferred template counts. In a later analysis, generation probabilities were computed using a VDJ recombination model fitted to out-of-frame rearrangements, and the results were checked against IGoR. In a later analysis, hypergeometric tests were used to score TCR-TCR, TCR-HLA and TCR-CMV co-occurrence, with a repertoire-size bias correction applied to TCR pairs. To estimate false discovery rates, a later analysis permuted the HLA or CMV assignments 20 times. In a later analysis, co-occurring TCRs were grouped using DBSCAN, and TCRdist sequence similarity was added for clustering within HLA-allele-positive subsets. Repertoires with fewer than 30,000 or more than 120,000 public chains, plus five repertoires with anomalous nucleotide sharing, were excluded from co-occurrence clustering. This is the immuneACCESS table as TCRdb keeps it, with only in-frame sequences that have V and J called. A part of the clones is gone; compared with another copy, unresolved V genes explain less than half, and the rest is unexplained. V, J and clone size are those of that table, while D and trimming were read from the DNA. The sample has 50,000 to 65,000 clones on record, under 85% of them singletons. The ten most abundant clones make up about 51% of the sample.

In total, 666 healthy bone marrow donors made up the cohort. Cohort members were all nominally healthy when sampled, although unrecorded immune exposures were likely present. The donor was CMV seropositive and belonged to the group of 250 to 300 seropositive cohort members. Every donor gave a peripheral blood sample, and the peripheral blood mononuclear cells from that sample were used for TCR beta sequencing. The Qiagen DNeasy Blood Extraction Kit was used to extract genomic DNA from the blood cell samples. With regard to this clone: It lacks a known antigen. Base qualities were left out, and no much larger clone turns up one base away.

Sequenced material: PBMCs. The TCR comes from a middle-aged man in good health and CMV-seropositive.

At the DNA level, the sequence is TGTGCCAGCAGGCCGGCCTACGAGCAGTACTTC. Its protein is CASRPAYEQYF. The chain is made from TRBV2 and TRBJ2-7; the D gene cannot be named for sure. Trimming takes 6 bases from V and 2 bases from J, and the germline ends sit 5 bases apart. Via the germline V gene, CDR1 is SNHLY and CDR2 FYNNEI. Including the terminal cysteine and phenylalanine, the CDR3 comprises 11 residues. The retained sequence is limited to the CDR3, 33 bases, with the frame set at the first base.